This T cell receptor beta chain came from a study of shared clonotypes between healthy human individuals. Whole-study findings and limits: Some clonotypes were shared by all four sorted-subset donors, while others were not shared. The non-shared ones had lower generation probabilities than the shared ones. The study sampled only blood, and tissue repertoires likely differ.

Replicate sorted-subset PCRs were loaded with around 0.2 ug DNA, 30,000 to 35,000 T cell genomes. Profiled with immunoSEQ multiplex PCR; TCRdb holds only in-frame clones, not every one. The table has just over 2,000,000 clones, around 95% seen once. As regards this clone: What it binds is unknown.

CDR3 size: 17 residues. The V gene lost 1 base and the J gene lost 7 bases, with 17 bases spanning the gap. Germline V CDR1 and CDR2: MGHDK, SYGVNS. The sequence was obtained from a man aged 18 to 35 in good health. Sequencing was done on a sample of naive CD4+ T cells sorted from blood. Documented subset: CD45RA+ positively selected. The chain recombines TRBV25-1 with TRBJ1-6; the D is unclear. The CDR3 DNA reads as TGTGCCAGCAGTGAATCCAGGACCCCCCTGGGGAATTCACCCCTCCACTTT. Amino acids: CASSESRTPLGNSPLHF.